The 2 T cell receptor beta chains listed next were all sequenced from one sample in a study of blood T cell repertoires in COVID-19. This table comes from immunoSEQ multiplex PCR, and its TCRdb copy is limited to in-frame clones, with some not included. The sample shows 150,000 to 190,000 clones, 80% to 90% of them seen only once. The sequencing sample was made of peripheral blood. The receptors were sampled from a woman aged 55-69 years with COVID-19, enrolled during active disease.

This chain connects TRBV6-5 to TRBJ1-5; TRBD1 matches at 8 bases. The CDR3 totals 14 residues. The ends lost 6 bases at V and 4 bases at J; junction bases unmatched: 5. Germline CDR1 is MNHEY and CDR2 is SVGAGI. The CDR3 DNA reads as TGTGCCAGCAGAACGAGGACAGGGAATCAGCCCCAGCATTTT. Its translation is CASRTRTGNQPQHF.

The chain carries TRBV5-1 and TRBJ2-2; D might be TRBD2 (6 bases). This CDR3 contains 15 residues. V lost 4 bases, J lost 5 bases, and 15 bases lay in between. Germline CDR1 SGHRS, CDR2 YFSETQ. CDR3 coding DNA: TGCGCCAGCAGCCCCACGGGACTCAAAACCGGGGAGCTGTTTTTT. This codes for CASSPTGLKTGELFF.